Below, 8 T cell receptor beta chains from the same sample are listed, as sequenced in a study of T cell repertoires in cytomegalovirus infection. TCRdb used MiXCR to reprocess the reads, holding one entry per CDR3 protein. Of just under 550,000 distinct CDR3 sequences detected, less than 30% appear once; the ten largest clones hold around 13%. What was sequenced was PBMCs. Receptors originate from a human donor in good health (CMV status not recorded). Some clones in this sample may be carry-over from other donors' samples.

The chain has TRBV7-8 and TRBJ1-3; D is unresolved. Trimming shortened V by 4 bases and J by 0 bases, and 13 bases separated the two germline ends. This CDR3 has 16 amino acids. Germline assignment: CDR1 SGHVS and CDR2 FQNEAQ. The CDR3 spells CASSSLGLNSGNTIYF. In DNA form, the CDR3 reads TGTGCCAGCAGCTCATTAGGACTGAACTCTGGAAACACCATATATTTT.

This rearrangement joins TRBV5-4 to TRBJ2-1, with TRBD2 identical over 7 bases. The CDR3 runs to 13 residues. Germline CDR1 reads SGHNT; CDR2 reads YYREEE (reference sequence). Losses at the gene ends were 5 bases for V and 4 bases for J; bases not matched to a gene: 3. The chain's CDR3 is CASRAGEYNEQFF. The CDR3 region has the DNA TGTGCCAGCAGGGCGGGGGAGTACAATGAGCAGTTCTTC. The whole variable domain, filled in from reference TRBV5-4 and TRBJ2-1, reads ETGVTQSPTHLIKTRGQQVTLRCSSQSGHNTVSWYQQALGQGPQFIFQYYREEENGRGNFPPRFSGLQFPNYSSELNVNALELDDSALYLCASRAGEYNEQFFGPGTRLTVL.

This clonotype was seen repeatedly, ten times or more. The rearrangement uses TRBV7-2 and TRBJ2-3; tentative D call: TRBD1 (6 bases). The CDR3 runs 14 residues. CDR1 and CDR2 (germline): SGHTA, FQGNSA. V gave up 6 bases and J gave up 0 bases, with 10 bases separating them. The DNA for the CDR3 is TGTGCCAGCAGACCGGGACACAGCACAGATACGCAGTATTTT. Encoded protein: CASRPGHSTDTQYF.

This sequence joins TRBV19 and TRBJ1-1; D may be TRBD1 (6 bases). V was shortened by 7 bases and J by 7 bases, with 19 bases between the two germline ends. There are 14 residues in the CDR3. Germline V gene lookup returns CDR1 LNHDA and CDR2 SQIVND (reference sequence). CDR3 sequence: CASKNSGTQLEAFF. The CDR3 DNA reads TGTGCCAGTAAGAACTCCGGGACACAGCTTGAAGCTTTCTTT. The variable domain in full, with the rest retrieved from reference TRBV19 and TRBJ1-1, is DGGITQSPKYLFRKEGQNVTLSCEQNLNHDAMYWYRQDPGQGLRLIYYSQIVNDFQKGDIAEGYSVSREKKESFPLTVTSAQKNPTAFYLCASKNSGTQLEAFFGQGTRLTVV.

V gene TRBV5-4 combines with J gene TRBJ2-3; the D gene is possibly TRBD1 (8 bases). The germline CDR1 and CDR2 sequences are SGHNT and YYREEE (reference sequence). The CDR3 has 14 amino acids. The V end lost 3 bases, the J end lost 8 bases, and 16 bases lay between the germline ends. The CDR3 region is CASSSATGEGTQYF. The CDR3 DNA reads TGTGCCAGCAGCTCCGCGACAGGGGAGGGTACGCAGTATTTT.

This clonotype was seen a handful of times. V and J are TRBV7-9 and TRBJ1-1, with unresolved D. Germline V gene data show CDR1 as SEHNR and CDR2 as FQNEAQ (reference sequence). CDR3 length equals 13 residues. The V end was cut by 2 bases, the J end by 4 bases, with 8 bases between. CDR3 sequence (DNA): TGTGCCAGCAGCTTACCACAGTCCACTGAAGCTTTCTTT. This translates into CASSLPQSTEAFF.

The chain employs TRBV28 and TRBJ2-4; D might be TRBD1 (5 bases). The CDR3 totals 18 residues. V lost 7 bases and J lost 0, with 22 bases in between. Germline V gene lookup returns CDR1 MDHEN and CDR2 SYDVKM. CDR3 amino acids: CASTLGSPVGLAKNIQYF. The CDR3 DNA follows: TGTGCCAGCACCCTTGGGTCCCCTGTGGGGCTAGCCAAAAACATTCAGTACTTC.

The chain employs TRBV20-1 and TRBJ2-1; 7 nucleotides agree with TRBD2. V was pared by 0 bases and J by 12 bases, with 14 bases of the junction left unmatched. The CDR3 is 15 residues long. The germline V gene has CDR1 DFQATT and CDR2 SNEGSKA (reference sequence). The CDR3 reads CSARESRLAPIRQFF. The CDR3 nucleotides are TGCAGTGCTAGAGAGAGCAGACTAGCTCCCATACGGCAGTTCTTC.